Shown below are 30 T cell receptor beta chains from a single sample sequenced in a study of T cell repertoires in cytomegalovirus infection. Which antigens these TCRs recognize remains unknown. TCRdb redid the calling of the reads with MiXCR, one entry per CDR3 protein. The repertoire consists of hundreds of thousands of distinct CDR3 sequences, with 25% to 35% occurring once and the leading ten covering around 20%. Specimen: cultured PBMCs, collected from culture after CMV antigen stimulation. These receptors came from a human donor in good health (CMV status not recorded). Some clones in this sample may be carry-over from other donors' samples.

The chain recombines TRBV6-8 with TRBJ1-6, with D unresolved. Trimming left V 7 bases short and J 7 bases short, with 14 bases between. CDR3 length: 14 amino acids. The germline CDR1 and CDR2 sequences are MNHGY and SAAAGT. The CDR3 DNA is TGTGCCAGCACTCGTGGCGGACGAAATTCACCCCTCCACTTT. Protein sequence: CASTRGGRNSPLHF.

The sample holds many counts of this clonotype. V and J are TRBV7-2 and TRBJ2-1; D uncertain. V dropped 5 bases and J dropped 8 bases, with 13 bases sitting between them. The germline CDR1 and CDR2 sequences are SGHTA and FQGNSA. This CDR3 comprises 13 residues. This CDR3 reads CASSRSVVDEQFF. The CDR3 DNA reads as TGTGCCAGCAGCCGTTCAGTAGTTGATGAGCAGTTCTTC.

This clonotype turned up a few times. This chain links TRBV12-3 or TRBV12-4 with TRBJ2-3, with 7 bases matching TRBD2. The CDR3 spans 15 residues. The trim removed 1 base at V and 3 bases at J, leaving 4 bases unmatched. DNA for the CDR3: TGTGCCAGCAGTTTAGGAGCTAGCGGTACAGATACGCAGTATTTT. Translation: CASSLGASGTDTQYF.

This sequence joins TRBV2 and TRBJ2-3; 10 nucleotides match TRBD2. CDR1 SNHLY and CDR2 FYNNEI come from the germline V gene. The CDR3 loop spans 19 amino acids. Trimming took 5 bases from V and 0 from J; bases not matched to a gene: 14. This CDR3 reads CASSTWTSGGISSTDTQYF. CDR3 coding DNA: TGTGCCAGCAGTACCTGGACTAGCGGAGGAATAAGTAGCACAGATACGCAGTATTTT.

This clonotype showed up just a few times. The V gene is TRBV25-1, the J gene TRBJ1-4; TRBD1 matches 8 bases. The germline V gene encodes CDR1 MGHDK and CDR2 SYGVNS. The CDR3 contains 17 residues. Trimming took 2 bases from V and 3 from J; bases not matched to a gene: 8. CDR3 residues: CASSEAGQEGSNEKLFF. CDR3 DNA sequence: TGTGCCAGCAGTGAAGCGGGACAGGAGGGTTCTAATGAAAAACTGTTTTTT.

The chain is built from TRBV7-6 and TRBJ2-7; D is undetermined. The V and J ends lost 5 bases and 2 bases respectively, with 19 bases between them. Germline V gene lookup returns CDR1 SGHVS and CDR2 FNYEAQ. This CDR3 is built from 16 residues. CDR3 sequence: CASSPVRAGGPYEQYF. The CDR3 coding sequence is TGTGCCAGCAGCCCCGTTAGGGCAGGCGGCCCCTACGAGCAGTACTTC. Based on the CDR3 plus reference TRBV7-6 and TRBJ2-7, the full variable domain is GAGVSQSPRYKVTKRGQDVALRCDPISGHVSLYWYRQALGQGPEFLTYFNYEAQQDKSGLPNDRFSAERPEGSISTLTIQRTEQRDSAMYRCASSPVRAGGPYEQYFGPGTRLTVT.

The rearrangement uses TRBV20-1 and TRBJ2-7, with D tentatively TRBD1 (6 bases). Germline V gene sequence: CDR1 DFQATT, CDR2 SNEGSKA (reference sequence). With 5 bases removed from V and 0 bases from J, the gap between germline ends came to 17 bases. The CDR3 consists of 15 residues. The CDR3 nucleotides read TGCAGTGCTGAGCCTGGGGGCTTCAGCTCCTACGAGCAGTACTTC. It encodes CSAEPGGFSSYEQYF.

This clonotype has only a few counts. The chain is built from TRBV4-1 and TRBJ2-7; D remains unclear. Germline V CDR1 and CDR2: MGHRA, YSYEKL. Trimming removed 0 bases at V and 3 bases at J, with 6 bases between. The CDR3 loop spans 13 amino acids. The DNA of the CDR3 is TGCGCCAGCAGCCAAGATCAAAACTACGAGCAGTACTTC. The encoded protein is CASSQDQNYEQYF.

This clonotype was counted a few times. The chain is built from TRBV7-3 and TRBJ2-1; 7 bases match TRBD1. Germline V gives CDR1 SGHTA, CDR2 FQGTGA. The CDR3 length is 16 residues. Losses at the gene ends were 1 base for V and 2 bases for J; bases not matched to a gene: 5. CDR3 in amino acids: CASSLRSGGTYNEQFF. DNA of the CDR3: TGTGCCAGCAGCTTAAGGTCAGGGGGAACCTACAATGAGCAGTTCTTC.

The rearrangement links TRBV7-2 to TRBJ2-2; tentatively, D is TRBD1 (6 bases). The CDR3 extends over 15 amino acids. Trimming shortened V by 5 bases and J by 7 bases, and 17 bases separated the two germline ends. In germline, CDR1 is SGHTA, CDR2 FQGNSA. Here the CDR3 reads CASSDRYRDDGELFF. The CDR3 DNA sequence: TGTGCCAGCAGCGACCGTTACAGGGATGACGGGGAGCTGTTTTTT.

This clonotype occurred a few times. The rearrangement uses TRBV7-2 and TRBJ2-7, with D unclear. This CDR3 has 12 amino acids. The ends were cut back, 5 bases at V and 9 bases at J, with 14 bases in the middle. Germline CDR1 and CDR2: SGHTA and FQGNSA. In nucleotides, the CDR3 is TGTGCCAGCAGCCCTTCCTTCCGTGTGCAGTACTTC. This translates into CASSPSFRVQYF.

This chain joins TRBV11-3 and TRBJ2-1; D is uncertain. CDR1 is SGHNT, CDR2 YENEEA, per germline. Trimming stripped 0 bases from V and 6 bases from J, with 3 bases between. This CDR3 spans 12 amino acids. CDR3 in amino acids: CASSLDGNEQFF. The CDR3 region has the DNA TGTGCCAGCAGCTTAGACGGCAATGAGCAGTTCTTC.

This clonotype was counted only a few times. CDR3 loop: CASSAGGSGIYEQYF. CDR3 nucleotides: TGTGCCAGCAGCGCTGGAGGTAGCGGTATCTACGAGCAGTACTTC. This sequence joins TRBV6-1 and TRBJ2-7; the D gene is possibly TRBD2 (6 bases). The CDR3 covers 15 residues. The V end lost 6 bases, the J end lost 3 bases, and 18 bases lay between the germline ends. From germline, CDR1 is MNHNS and CDR2 SASEGT.

On this clonotype itself: The junction departs from germline at one end; a sequencing error may be responsible. The chain joins TRBV20-1 to TRBJ2-7, with 12 bases fitting TRBD2. The CDR3 length is 14 residues. Germline V gene data show CDR1 as DFQATT and CDR2 as SNEGSKA (reference sequence). CDR3 nucleotides: TGCAGTGCGAGAGGACTAGCGGGACCCTACGAGCAGTACTTC. Translation gives CSARGLAGPYEQYF.

The V gene is TRBV15, the J gene TRBJ1-2, with D maybe TRBD1 (5 bases). The CDR3 loop spans 14 amino acids. V was cut by 1 base and J by 8 bases, with 14 bases left in between. Germline loops: CDR1 LNHNV, CDR2 YYDKDF (reference sequence). As DNA, the CDR3 is TGTGCCACCAGCAGAGTAGGGACGGAGAGCGGCTACACCTTC. It translates to CATSRVGTESGYTF.

In this sample, this clonotype turned up many times. The J gene is TRBJ2-5, the V gene TRBV7-2; D is perhaps TRBD1 or TRBD2 (5 bases each). V gave up 4 bases and J gave up 2 bases, with 11 bases separating them. CDR3 length equals 14 residues. CDR1 SGHTA and CDR2 FQGNSA come from the germline V gene. The CDR3 DNA reads TGTGCCAGCAGCTCGCCGGGACGGCAAGAGACCCAGTACTTC. Translating gives CASSSPGRQETQYF.

This clonotype appeared a few times. The V call is TRBV7-2, the J call TRBJ2-5; D possibly matches TRBD1 or TRBD2 (5 bases each). The CDR3 is made up of 15 amino acids. The germline gives CDR1 SGHTA, CDR2 FQGNSA. Trimming stripped 2 bases from V and 4 bases from J, with 14 bases between. The CDR3 sequence is CASSLRAGTLETQYF. CDR3 DNA sequence: TGTGCCAGCAGCTTACGGGCAGGGACGCTAGAGACCCAGTACTTC.

There are a few counts of this clonotype. The rearrangement joins TRBV7-8 to TRBJ2-3, with 13 bases matching TRBD2. Germline V gene lookup returns CDR1 SGHVS and CDR2 FQNEAQ. The CDR3 contains 19 residues. Trimming removed 4 bases from V and 1 base from J; junction bases left unmatched: 11. The CDR3 is CASSSGLAGAPLGTDTQYF. The CDR3 nucleotides are TGTGCCAGCAGCTCCGGACTAGCGGGGGCCCCACTGGGCACAGATACGCAGTATTTT.

In its sample, this clonotype was seen many times. The chain joins TRBV7-8 to TRBJ1-1; D might be TRBD1 (5 bases). V was clipped by 5 bases and J by 3 bases, with 16 bases between them. The CDR3 spans 15 residues. Germline CDR1 SGHVS, CDR2 FQNEAQ. As DNA, the CDR3 is TGTGCCAGCAGCAATACAGGATCGGCCGACACTGAAGCTTTCTTT. It specifies CASSNTGSADTEAFF.

This clonotype was detected only a few times. CDR3 loop: CASSLGLAGIQYF. The CDR3 bases are TGTGCCAGCAGCTTAGGACTAGCGGGAATTCAGTACTTC. The J gene is TRBJ2-4, the V gene TRBV28; 12 bases match TRBD2. Germline V lookup: CDR1 MDHEN, CDR2 SYDVKM. V shed 6 bases and J 10 bases; nucleotides not matched to a gene: 4. The CDR3 consists of 13 residues.

In nucleotides, the CDR3 is TGTGCCAGCAGTCCGCGGACAGGGGGCTCCTATGGCTACACCTTC. Amino acid sequence: CASSPRTGGSYGYTF. The chain employs TRBV27 and TRBJ1-2; 11 nucleotides align to TRBD1. In germline, CDR1 is MNHEY, CDR2 SMNVEV (reference sequence). V lost 5 bases and J lost 4; bases outside the gene matches: 6. CDR3 length: 15 residues.

The rearrangement uses TRBV18 and TRBJ2-7, with D maybe TRBD2 (5 bases). The CDR3 covers 13 residues. CDR1 and CDR2 from the germline V gene are KGHSH and LQKENI. The V and J ends lost 0 bases and 7 bases respectively, with 10 bases between them. In DNA form, the CDR3 reads TGTGCCAGCTCACCACCTATTGGGGAGGAGCAGTACTTC. Translated, it gives CASSPPIGEEQYF.

This clonotype appeared many times. The chain recombines TRBV5-5 with TRBJ1-2; perhaps TRBD1 as D (5 bases). The CDR3 contains 16 residues. Germline CDR1 reads SGHKS; CDR2 reads YYEKEE (reference sequence). Trimming pared 2 bases from V and 2 bases from J, leaving 16 bases between. CDR3 bases: TGTGCCAGCAGCTTTCCCGGGACGCGACAAAACTATGGCTACACCTTC. It specifies CASSFPGTRQNYGYTF.

A single count supports this clonotype. The J gene is TRBJ2-2, the V gene TRBV19; 13 bases line up with TRBD2. The CDR3 runs 16 residues. The J segment lost 1 base and the V segment lost 6 bases, leaving 2 bases of the junction unmatched. The germline CDR1 and CDR2 sequences are LNHDA and SQIVND (reference sequence). The CDR3 sequence is CASRRTSGRNTGELFF. CDR3 nucleotides: TGTGCCAGTAGGAGGACTAGCGGGAGGAACACCGGGGAGCTGTTTTTT.

The J gene is TRBJ1-2, the V gene TRBV14; D possibly corresponds to TRBD1 (5 bases). The CDR3 is 15 residues long. The V gene's germline CDR1 is SGHDN and CDR2 FVKESK. V was cut by 4 bases and J by 10 bases, with 22 bases left in between. DNA of the CDR3: TGTGCCAGCAGCCCCGGAGGACAAGCTAATTGGATCTACACCTTC. Amino acids: CASSPGGQANWIYTF.

This chain uses TRBV19 with TRBJ1-1; D gene uncertain. The CDR3 has 12 amino acids. The germline V gene encodes CDR1 LNHDA and CDR2 SQIVND (reference sequence). Trimming left V 3 bases short and J 7 bases short, with 9 bases between. The CDR3: CASSIWGGEAFF. As DNA, the CDR3 is TGTGCCAGTAGTATCTGGGGAGGTGAAGCTTTCTTT.

The chain is built from TRBV6-5 and TRBJ1-3, with D maybe TRBD1 (5 bases). The CDR3 contains 19 residues. Trimming took off 5 bases at V and 4 bases at J, with 27 bases between the two ends. Germline V gives CDR1 MNHEY, CDR2 SVGAGI. CDR3 residues: CASSPYRYSGNKPGNTIYF. The DNA for the CDR3 is TGTGCCAGCAGTCCTTACAGGTATTCCGGGAATAAACCCGGAAACACCATATATTTT.

This clonotype came up a few times. J is TRBJ2-7 and V is TRBV11-2; 7 nucleotides match TRBD2. J was trimmed by 3 bases and V by 0 bases; bases with no gene match: 5. The CDR3 loop spans 15 amino acids. Germline CDR1 is SGHAT and CDR2 is FQNNGV. The CDR3 nucleotides read TGTGCCAGCAGCTTAGAACGGAGCGGGATCTACGAGCAGTACTTC. Its protein product is CASSLERSGIYEQYF.

This clonotype was seen more than once but under ten times. The V gene is TRBV7-9, the J gene TRBJ2-1, with 8 bases identical to TRBD1. V gave up 5 bases and J gave up 6 bases; unmatched junction bases: 3. The CDR3 has 13 residues. CDR1 and CDR2 (germline): SEHNR, FQNEAQ (reference sequence). The CDR3 DNA reads as TGTGCCAGCAGCCCAGGGACAGGCAATGAGCAGTTCTTC. This gives the protein CASSPGTGNEQFF.

This clonotype was counted between two and nine times. The chain joins TRBV20-1 to TRBJ2-1; D possibly uses TRBD1 or TRBD2 (5 bases each). CDR1 and CDR2 (germline): DFQATT, SNEGSKA (reference sequence). V lost 6 bases to trimming and J lost 5 bases, with 17 bases between them. The CDR3 covers 14 residues. The CDR3 loop is CSAISGTNNNEQFF. The CDR3 nucleotides read TGCAGTGCGATTTCAGGGACCAACAACAATGAGCAGTTCTTC.